The source of this T cell receptor (beta chain) is a study of spatial heterogeneity in lung cancer. A single record per CDR3 protein comes from TCRdb applying MiXCR to the 5' RACE reads. The data contain roughly 120,000 distinct CDR3 sequences, 9% to 15% of them singletons. In germline, CDR1 is SEHNR, CDR2 FQNEAQ (reference sequence). Trimming left V 5 bases short and J 3 bases short, with 16 bases between. There are 15 residues in the CDR3. As to time point: blood at routine non-recurrence follow-up after resection. Whole RNA was taken from tumor, nontumor lung or frozen PBMC; it was then sequenced unsorted. This clonotype was recorded a few times.

The V call is TRBV7-9, the J call TRBJ1-1; D remains ambiguous. The receptor's source is a male donor with early-stage non-small cell lung cancer. Source: PBMCs, taken at follow-up. CDR3 loop: CASSLTPGLHTEAFF. CDR3 sequence (DNA): TGTGCCAGCAGCCTAACCCCTGGCCTCCACACTGAAGCTTTCTTT. Drawing the rest from reference TRBV7-9 and TRBJ1-1, the complete variable domain is DTGVSQNPRHKITKRGQNVTFRCDPISEHNRLYWYRQTLGQGPEFLTYFQNEAQLEKSRLLSDRFSAERPKGSFSTLEIQRTEQGDSAMYLCASSLTPGLHTEAFFGQGTRLTVV.